What follows is one T cell receptor beta chain and its context. The authors' processing: Nucleated cell number was recorded as an estimate derived from reference gene primer amplification. Only in-frame clones appear in the TCRdb table, and some are missing; sequencing was by immunoSEQ multiplex PCR. Clonal size and the V and J genes are those of that table, whereas D and trimming came from the DNA. This table holds 60,000 to 65,000 clones, roughly 84% found once. The CDR3 covers 13 residues. Per the germline V gene, CDR1 is MNHEY and CDR2 is SVGAGI. V shed 6 bases and J 3 bases; nucleotides not matched to a gene: 4. The data were obtained in a study of blood T cell repertoires in COVID-19. Overall study context: Spain, Italy and the United States supplied samples that represented acute and convalescent COVID-19. PBMCs, B-cell-depleted T cells, or T cells were the source of the cDNA or gDNA that made up the material.

Patients of the Seattle cohort, enrolled during active infection, were followed longitudinally. Sequenced input: peripheral blood. This chain links TRBV6-5 with TRBJ1-2; the match to TRBD1 covers 7 bases. This TCR was recovered from a man aged 60 to 69 with COVID-19, enrolled during active disease. The CDR3 region has the DNA TGTGCCAGCAGACAGGGGTCCGACTATGGCTACACCTTC. This gives the protein CASRQGSDYGYTF.